The 24 T cell receptor beta chains in this list originate from one sample, sequenced in a study of blood T cell repertoires in COVID-19 (dated by TCRdb to the early 2020s). The library was obtained by the immunoSEQ multiplex PCR assay. TCRdb re-hosts the immuneACCESS table, in-frame sequences only. Its copies lack some clones; in the studies checked, an unresolved V gene accounts for under half of them, and the cause for the rest is not known. This sample is represented by about 270,000 clones; more than 75% of them were singletons. The top ten hold approximately 8.2% of the sample. Input material: peripheral blood. The receptors stem from a man aged 35 to 55 with active or convalescent COVID-19.

This rearrangement joins TRBV24-1 to TRBJ2-3; 7 bases are a match to TRBD2. CDR3 length: 18 residues. Germline V gene lookup returns CDR1 KGHDR and CDR2 SFDVKD. V shed 0 bases, J shed 2 bases, and the junction held 10 bases outside the gene matches. Written as DNA, the CDR3 is TGTGCCACCAGTGATTTGCCGGGGCGGGGGAAGCCCACAGATACGCAGTATTTT. Translated: CATSDLPGRGKPTDTQYF.

The J gene is TRBJ2-2, the V gene TRBV11-2; D perhaps matches TRBD1 (5 bases). V lost 1 base and J 8 bases, leaving 8 bases between the germline ends. This CDR3 has 13 amino acids. Germline loops: CDR1 SGHAT, CDR2 FQNNGV. The CDR3 DNA reads as TGTGCCAGCAGCTTAGGGGGCCAGGGGGAGCTGTTTTTT. This codes for CASSLGGQGELFF.

As concerns this clone: Other DNA sequences from this sample encode an identical CDR3 as well. The V call is TRBV5-1, the J call TRBJ1-1, with unresolved D. Trimming pared 1 base from V and 0 bases from J, leaving 7 bases between. CDR3 length: 14 residues. Germline V gene lookup returns CDR1 SGHRS and CDR2 YFSETQ. The CDR3 DNA sequence: TGCGCCAGCAGCTTGCAGGTAATGAACACTGAAGCTTTCTTT. Translation gives CASSLQVMNTEAFF.

This clone was seen once. The gene calls are TRBV28 and TRBJ1-2; D unresolved. Between the trimmed V and J ends, which lost 4 bases and 5 bases, there was a span of 11 bases. Germline lookup yields CDR1 MDHEN and CDR2 SYDVKM. The CDR3 covers 13 residues. CDR3 amino acids: CASSSGDGYGYTF. CDR3 in DNA: TGTGCCAGCAGTTCAGGTGATGGGTATGGCTACACCTTC.

This chain joins TRBV11-3 and TRBJ1-3; D may be TRBD1 (5 bases). The length of the CDR3 is 14 residues. CDR1 and CDR2 (germline): SGHNT, YENEEA. V was clipped by 2 bases and J by 1 base, with 6 bases between them. The CDR3, as DNA: TGTGCCAGCAGCTTATCAGGGTCTGGAAACACCATATATTTT. Its translation: CASSLSGSGNTIYF.

The chain links TRBV28 to TRBJ1-5; 8 positions match TRBD1. This CDR3 is built from 17 residues. The germline V gene encodes CDR1 MDHEN and CDR2 SYDVKM. V gave up 5 bases and J gave up 7 bases; unmatched junction bases: 16. The CDR3 region has the DNA TGTGCCAGCAGTCTTCACTCCGCGGACAGGGTGGGCCAGCCCCAGCATTTT. Encoded protein: CASSLHSADRVGQPQHF.

The gene calls are TRBV10-3 and TRBJ2-1, with 10 bases identical to TRBD2. Per the germline V gene, CDR1 is ENHRY and CDR2 is SYGVKD. The CDR3 contains 17 residues. Losses at the gene ends were 5 bases for V and 3 bases for J; bases not matched to a gene: 10. CDR3 nucleotide sequence: TGTGCCATCAGTCTAAGCAGCGGGGGGGCCTTCTACAATGAGCAGTTCTTC. It encodes CAISLSSGGAFYNEQFF.

This rearrangement joins TRBV5-6 to TRBJ2-7; maybe TRBD2 (6 bases). Between the trimmed V and J ends, which lost 2 bases and 9 bases, there was a span of 12 bases. CDR1 and CDR2 from the germline V gene are SGHDT and YYEEEE. The CDR3 spans 12 residues. The CDR3 region has the DNA TGTGCCAGCAGCTTCGGAGGGGTTAGGCAGTACTTC. The encoded protein is CASSFGGVRQYF.

This clone appeared once. This chain links TRBV5-5 with TRBJ1-6, with a possible D match to TRBD1 (5 bases). The V gene lost 4 bases and the J gene lost 4 bases, with 12 bases spanning the gap. This CDR3 spans 15 amino acids. The V gene's germline CDR1 is SGHKS and CDR2 YYEKEE (reference sequence). CDR3 amino acids: CASSPLTDYNSPLHF. The CDR3, as DNA: TGTGCCAGCAGCCCATTGACAGATTATAATTCACCCCTCCACTTT.

This rearrangement joins TRBV3-1 (or the pseudogene TRBV3-2) to TRBJ1-6; TRBD1 matches 8 bases. Germline-derived CDR1 and CDR2 are LGHDT and YNNKEL (reference sequence). Losses at the gene ends were 5 bases for V and 10 bases for J; bases not matched to a gene: 13. The CDR3 has 16 residues. Here the CDR3 reads CASSFWTGNSDSPLHF. The CDR3 DNA follows: TGTGCCAGCAGCTTTTGGACAGGGAATTCTGACTCACCCCTCCACTTT.

The DNA for the CDR3 is TGCGCCAGCAGCCAAGAGTCCCCTGGAGGGGCCGAAGAATACGAGCAGTACTTC. It encodes CASSQESPGGAEEYEQYF. The V and J genes are TRBV4-1 and TRBJ2-7; perhaps TRBD2 as D (6 bases). Trimming removed 0 bases from V and 4 bases from J, with 22 bases in between. The CDR3 is made up of 18 amino acids. Looked up from germline, CDR1 is MGHRA and CDR2 is YSYEKL.

The rearrangement uses TRBV2 and TRBJ2-7, with D perhaps TRBD2 (5 bases). Germline V gives CDR1 SNHLY, CDR2 FYNNEI. The CDR3 totals 17 residues. The V end lost 5 bases, the J end lost 4 bases, and 24 bases lay between the germline ends. CDR3 sequence reads: CASSNARSQRHAYEQYF. CDR3 bases: TGTGCCAGCAGTAATGCCAGGAGCCAGCGGCATGCTTACGAGCAGTACTTC.

This clone has just one count. This chain uses TRBV2 with TRBJ1-1, with 8 bases matching TRBD1. CDR1 is SNHLY and CDR2 is FYNNEI in the germline V gene. The CDR3 totals 15 residues. With V trimmed by 6 bases and J by 1 base, 7 bases remained unmatched. CDR3 sequence: CASRGMTGANTEAFF. CDR3 in DNA: TGTGCCAGCAGGGGGATGACAGGGGCGAACACTGAAGCTTTCTTT.

The chain links TRBV19 to TRBJ2-3; D may be TRBD2 (6 bases). The CDR3 is made up of 14 amino acids. V lost 3 bases to trimming and J lost 6 bases, with 13 bases between them. Germline V lookup: CDR1 LNHDA, CDR2 SQIVND (reference sequence). The CDR3 is CASSMLPGRDTQYF. The CDR3 DNA is TGTGCCAGTAGTATGCTCCCGGGGAGGGATACGCAGTATTTT.

The chain joins TRBV24-1 to TRBJ2-2; 11 nucleotides align to TRBD1. The CDR3 is made up of 17 amino acids. Trimming cost V 2 bases and J 4 bases; bases outside gene matches: 5. Germline assignment: CDR1 KGHDR and CDR2 SFDVKD. The CDR3 sequence is CATSDWEDRGRTGELFF. The CDR3 coding sequence is TGTGCCACCAGTGATTGGGAGGACAGGGGGCGCACCGGGGAGCTGTTTTTT.

The V and J genes are TRBV2 and TRBJ2-1; tentative D call: TRBD2 (5 bases). CDR3 length: 15 amino acids. Trimming removed 9 bases from V and 2 bases from J, with 17 bases in between. Looked up from germline, CDR1 is SNHLY and CDR2 is FYNNEI. The CDR3 bases are TGTGCCAGACGTTCGAGAGGGTCTGCCTACAATGAGCAGTTCTTC. Translated: CARRSRGSAYNEQFF.

This clone was counted a single time. The chain recombines TRBV5-1 with TRBJ1-2, with 8 bases fitting TRBD1. Germline V gene sequence: CDR1 SGHRS, CDR2 YFSETQ. Germline trimming cut 2 bases from V and 6 bases from J; bases unmatched to any gene: 9. CDR3 length equals 15 residues. In nucleotides, the CDR3 is TGCGCCAGCAGCTTACTCCTACAGGGGGATGATGGCTACACCTTC. Its translation is CASSLLLQGDDGYTF.

Only a few counts were recorded for this clone. The V call is TRBV6-5, the J call TRBJ1-4, with D possibly matching TRBD1 (5 bases). This CDR3 has 14 amino acids. Germline CDR1 is MNHEY and CDR2 is SVGAGI. Trimming shortened V by 6 bases and J by 10 bases, and 18 bases separated the two germline ends. The CDR3, as DNA: TGTGCCAGCAGGTCGGCCCCGCAGGGTGGAAAACTGTTTTTT. Translation gives CASRSAPQGGKLFF.

V gene TRBV5-8 combines with J gene TRBJ2-7; TRBD1 matches 7 bases. Unmatched junction bases numbered 8, after V lost 4 bases and J lost 4 bases. From germline, CDR1 is SGHTS and CDR2 YDEGEE. This CDR3 region has 14 residues. The CDR3 is CASSRDRAWYEQYF. The CDR3 DNA is TGTGCCAGCAGCCGCGACAGGGCTTGGTACGAGCAGTACTTC.

The gene calls are TRBV6-5 and TRBJ2-7, with TRBD1 identical over 9 bases. The length of the CDR3 is 14 residues. Losses at the gene ends were 6 bases for V and 6 bases for J; bases not matched to a gene: 9. Germline assignment: CDR1 MNHEY and CDR2 SVGAGI. The CDR3: CASRSGTGYREQYF. The CDR3, as DNA: TGTGCCAGCAGATCCGGGACAGGGTACCGCGAGCAGTACTTC.

CDR3 nucleotides: TGTGCCAGCACCCAGACAGGATCTAATGAAAAACTGTTTTTT. Translating gives CASTQTGSNEKLFF. The V and J genes are TRBV2 and TRBJ1-4; possible D gene TRBD1, 6 bases. The germline V gene encodes CDR1 SNHLY and CDR2 FYNNEI. V gave up 7 bases and J gave up 3 bases, with 12 bases separating them. The CDR3 runs to 14 residues.

The chain combines TRBV7-2 with TRBJ1-6; possibly TRBD1 for D (6 bases). The V end was cut by 5 bases, the J end by 6 bases, with 11 bases between. Germline V gene data show CDR1 as SGHTA and CDR2 as FQGNSA. The CDR3 spans 14 residues. The CDR3 sequence: CASSLIQGNSPLHF. In nucleotides, the CDR3 is TGTGCCAGCAGCCTCATACAGGGTAATTCACCCCTCCACTTT.

The gene calls are TRBV19 and TRBJ1-1; TRBD1 is a possible D gene (5 bases). CDR3 length: 15 residues. The ends were cut back, 4 bases at V and 3 bases at J, with 15 bases in the middle. Germline V lookup: CDR1 LNHDA, CDR2 SQIVND (reference sequence). Written as DNA, the CDR3 is TGTGCCAGTAGTAAAAGCCCCCGGGGGGACACTGAAGCTTTCTTT. Protein sequence: CASSKSPRGDTEAFF. The variable domain in full, completed from reference TRBV19 and TRBJ1-1, reads DGGITQSPKYLFRKEGQNVTLSCEQNLNHDAMYWYRQDPGQGLRLIYYSQIVNDFQKGDIAEGYSVSREKKESFPLTVTSAQKNPTAFYLCASSKSPRGDTEAFFGQGTRLTVV.

This clone was seen only a few times. The genes are TRBV7-9 and TRBJ2-1; TRBD1 matches at 7 bases. The length of the CDR3 is 13 residues. V dropped 8 bases and J dropped 7; count of bases not matched to a gene: 8. Germline V CDR1 and CDR2: SEHNR, FQNEAQ (reference sequence). The CDR3 is CASRRQGRNEQFF. The CDR3 nucleotides are TGTGCCAGCCGCCGACAGGGAAGGAATGAGCAGTTCTTC.